This TCR beta chain was recorded in a study of shared clonotypes between healthy human individuals. Study context: The study used three CD4 naive, three CD4 memory, two CD8 naive and one CD8 memory plate per donor.

Every immunoSEQ plate was one replicate of a subset's evenly spread DNA. Data came from immunoSEQ multiplex PCR; TCRdb stores just in-frame clones and leaves some out. Counted here are millions of clones, 95% occurring once; the ten biggest clones make up approximately 0.13%. CDR3 length: 16 residues. Trimming at V came to 2 bases and at J to 2 bases, leaving 4 bases not matched to a gene. In germline, CDR1 is MNHNS, CDR2 SASEGT. Sequencing used naive CD4+ T cells sorted from blood. Subset noted: CD45RA+ positively selected. The sequence came from a man younger than 35 in good health. The chain joins TRBV6-1 to TRBJ2-3; TRBD1 aligns across 10 bases. The DNA for the CDR3 is TGTGCCAGCAGTGAACGACAGGGGGCGAACACAGATACGCAGTATTTT. Translation: CASSERQGANTDTQYF.